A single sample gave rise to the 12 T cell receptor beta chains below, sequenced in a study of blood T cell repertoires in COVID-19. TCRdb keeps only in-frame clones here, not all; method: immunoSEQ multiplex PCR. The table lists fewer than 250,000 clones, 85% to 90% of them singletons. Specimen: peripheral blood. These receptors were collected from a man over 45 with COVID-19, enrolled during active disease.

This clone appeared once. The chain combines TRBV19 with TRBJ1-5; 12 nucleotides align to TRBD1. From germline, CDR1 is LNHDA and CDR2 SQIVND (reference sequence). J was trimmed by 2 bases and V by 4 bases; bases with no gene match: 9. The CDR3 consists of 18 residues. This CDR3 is CASSTRGQGASGNQPQHF. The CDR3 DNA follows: TGTGCCAGTAGTACGAGGGGACAGGGGGCGTCGGGCAATCAGCCCCAGCATTTT.

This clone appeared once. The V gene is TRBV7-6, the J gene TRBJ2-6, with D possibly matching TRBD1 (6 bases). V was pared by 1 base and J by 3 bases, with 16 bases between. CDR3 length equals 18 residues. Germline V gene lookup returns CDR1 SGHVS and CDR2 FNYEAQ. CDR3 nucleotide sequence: TGTGCCAGCAGCTTAGGAGGGGGTGCCTGGCTTGGGGCCAACGTCCTGACTTTC. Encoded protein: CASSLGGGAWLGANVLTF.

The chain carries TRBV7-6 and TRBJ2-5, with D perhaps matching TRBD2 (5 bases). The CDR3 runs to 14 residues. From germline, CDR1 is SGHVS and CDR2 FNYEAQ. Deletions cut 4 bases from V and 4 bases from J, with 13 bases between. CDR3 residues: CASSSYSRGETQYF. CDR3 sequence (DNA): TGTGCCAGCAGCTCCTACAGTCGGGGAGAGACCCAGTACTTC.

The CDR3 DNA sequence: TGTGCCAGTAGGGTCTCCGGGGGACTCGGCACAGATACGCAGTATTTT. Amino acids: CASRVSGGLGTDTQYF. The rearrangement joins TRBV19 to TRBJ2-3; TRBD2 is a possible D gene (6 bases). Germline V gives CDR1 LNHDA, CDR2 SQIVND (reference sequence). V dropped 6 bases and J dropped 1 base, with 17 bases sitting between them. The length of the CDR3 is 16 residues.

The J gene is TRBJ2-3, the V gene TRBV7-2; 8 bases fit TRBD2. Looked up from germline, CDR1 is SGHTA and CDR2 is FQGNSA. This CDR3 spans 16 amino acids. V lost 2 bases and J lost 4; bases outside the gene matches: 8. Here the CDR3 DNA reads TGTGCCAGCAGCTTATGGCGGGGGGTCAGGTCAGATACGCAGTATTTT. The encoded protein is CASSLWRGVRSDTQYF.

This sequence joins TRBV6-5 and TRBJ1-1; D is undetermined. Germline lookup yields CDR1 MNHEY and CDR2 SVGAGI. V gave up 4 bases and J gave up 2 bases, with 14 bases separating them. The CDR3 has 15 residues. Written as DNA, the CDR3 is TGTGCCAGCAGTTCCCCGAGGGAGTATAACACTGAAGCTTTCTTT. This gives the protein CASSSPREYNTEAFF.

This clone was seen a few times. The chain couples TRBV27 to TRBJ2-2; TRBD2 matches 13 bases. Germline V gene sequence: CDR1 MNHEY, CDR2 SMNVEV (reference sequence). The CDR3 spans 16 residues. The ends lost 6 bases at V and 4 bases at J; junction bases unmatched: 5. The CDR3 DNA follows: TGTGCCAGCAGCCTCGGACTAGCGGGAGTCACCGGGGAGCTGTTTTTT. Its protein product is CASSLGLAGVTGELFF.

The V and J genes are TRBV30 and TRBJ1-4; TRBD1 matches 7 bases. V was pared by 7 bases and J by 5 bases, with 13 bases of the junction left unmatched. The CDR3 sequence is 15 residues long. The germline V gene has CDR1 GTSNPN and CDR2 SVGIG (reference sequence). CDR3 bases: TGTGCCTCGGCCACTCCGGACAGGCTAAATGAAAAACTGTTTTTT. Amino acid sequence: CASATPDRLNEKLFF.

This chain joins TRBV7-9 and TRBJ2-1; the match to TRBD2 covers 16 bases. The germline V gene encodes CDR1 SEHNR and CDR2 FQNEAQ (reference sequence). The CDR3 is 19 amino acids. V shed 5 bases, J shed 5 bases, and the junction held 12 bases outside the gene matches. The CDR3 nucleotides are TGTGCCAGCAGCGCCGCCGGGACTAGCGGGGGGGCCGTTCACAATGAGCAGTTCTTC. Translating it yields CASSAAGTSGGAVHNEQFF.

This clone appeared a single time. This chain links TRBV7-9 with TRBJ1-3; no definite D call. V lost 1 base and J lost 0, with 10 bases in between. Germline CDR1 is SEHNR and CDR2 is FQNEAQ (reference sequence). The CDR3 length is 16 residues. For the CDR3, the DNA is TGTGCCAGCAGCTTAGGGGCCAGAAGCTCTGGAAACACCATATATTTT. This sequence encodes CASSLGARSSGNTIYF. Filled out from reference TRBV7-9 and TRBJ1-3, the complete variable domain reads DTGVSQNPRHKITKRGQNVTFRCDPISEHNRLYWYRQTLGQGPEFLTYFQNEAQLEKSRLLSDRFSAERPKGSFSTLEIQRTEQGDSAMYLCASSLGARSSGNTIYFGEGSWLTVV.

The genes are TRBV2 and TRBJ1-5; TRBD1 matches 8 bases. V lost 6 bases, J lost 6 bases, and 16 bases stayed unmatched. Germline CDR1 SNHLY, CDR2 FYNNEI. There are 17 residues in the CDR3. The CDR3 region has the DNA TGTGCCAGCAGCTTTTCAGGGGGCGCTAGAGGCGGTCAGCCCCAGCATTTT. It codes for CASSFSGGARGGQPQHF.

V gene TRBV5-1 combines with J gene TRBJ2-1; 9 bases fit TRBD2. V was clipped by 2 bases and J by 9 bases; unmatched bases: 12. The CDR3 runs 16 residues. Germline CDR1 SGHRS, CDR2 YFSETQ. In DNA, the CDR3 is TGCGCCAGCAGCTTAAGCCTAGCGGGAAACGGGGTTGAGCAGTTCTTC. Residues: CASSLSLAGNGVEQFF.